This T cell receptor beta chain was recorded in a study of siplizumab effects on memory and regulatory T cells. Data came from immunoSEQ multiplex PCR; TCRdb stores just in-frame clones and leaves some out. The sample comprises around 83,000 clones, 75% to 90% of which are singletons, and roughly 15% rests with the top ten. V shed 6 bases and J 3 bases; nucleotides not matched to a gene: 4. CDR3 size: 13 residues. Germline V CDR1 and CDR2: LNHDA, SQIVND (reference sequence). The origin of this receptor is a human donor in good health. This chain joins TRBV19 and TRBJ2-5, with 7 bases lining up with TRBD1. What was sequenced was CD4+ T cells sorted from blood. In DNA, the CDR3 is TGTGCCAGTAGGACAGGGAAGGAAGAGACCCAGTACTTC. Translated: CASRTGKEETQYF.